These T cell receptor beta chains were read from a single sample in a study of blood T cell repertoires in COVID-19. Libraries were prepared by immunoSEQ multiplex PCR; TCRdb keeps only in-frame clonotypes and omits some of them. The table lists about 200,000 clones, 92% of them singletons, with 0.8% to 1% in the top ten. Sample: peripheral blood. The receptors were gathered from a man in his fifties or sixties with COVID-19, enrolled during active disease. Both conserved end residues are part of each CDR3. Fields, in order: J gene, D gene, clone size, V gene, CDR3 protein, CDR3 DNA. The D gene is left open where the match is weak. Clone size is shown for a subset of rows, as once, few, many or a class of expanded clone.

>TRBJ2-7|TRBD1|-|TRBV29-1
CSVEVRGGLGYEQYF
TGCAGCGTTGAAGTAAGAGGGGGCTTGGGTTACGAGCAGTACTTC
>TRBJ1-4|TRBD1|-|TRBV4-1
CASSQDGDSNEKLFF
TGCGCCAGCAGCCAAGATGGGGACAGTAATGAAAAACTGTTTTTT
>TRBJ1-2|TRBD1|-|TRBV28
CASSYRTGGAGGYTF
TGTGCCAGCAGTTATCGGACAGGGGGCGCTGGGGGCTACACCTTC
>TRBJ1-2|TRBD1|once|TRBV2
CASSNQGADYGYTF
TGTGCCAGCAGTAACCAGGGGGCTGATTATGGCTACACCTTC
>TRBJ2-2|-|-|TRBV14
CASSQARSNTGELFF
TGTGCCAGCAGCCAAGCCAGATCCAACACCGGGGAGCTGTTTTTT
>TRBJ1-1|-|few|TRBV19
CASSSGGGRLNTEAFF
TGTGCCAGTAGTTCGGGTGGAGGCAGATTGAACACTGAAGCTTTCTTT
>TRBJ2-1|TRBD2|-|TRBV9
CASSVTSGTHNEQFF
TGTGCCAGCAGCGTAACTAGCGGGACTCACAATGAGCAGTTCTTC
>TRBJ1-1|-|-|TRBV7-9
CASSLGSVNTEAFF
TGTGCCAGCAGCTTAGGATCGGTGAACACTGAAGCTTTCTTT
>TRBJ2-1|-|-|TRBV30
CAWSVSNEQFF
TGTGCCTGGAGTGTTAGCAATGAGCAGTTCTTC
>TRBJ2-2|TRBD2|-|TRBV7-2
CASSLGASGGIANTGELFF
TGTGCCAGCAGCTTAGGTGCTAGCGGGGGGATCGCGAACACCGGGGAGCTGTTTTTT
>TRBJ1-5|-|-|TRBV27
CASSRNVGRPQHF
TGTGCCAGCAGCCGAAACGTTGGGCGGCCCCAGCATTTT
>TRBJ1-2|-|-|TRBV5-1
CASSLVEGYGYTF
TGCGCCAGCAGCTTGGTTGAGGGCTATGGCTACACCTTC
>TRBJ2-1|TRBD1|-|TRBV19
CASTHTGGNEQFF
TGTGCCAGTACCCACACAGGGGGCAATGAGCAGTTCTTC
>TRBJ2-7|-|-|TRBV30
CAWIRKDGAYEQYF
TGTGCCTGGATCCGAAAAGACGGGGCCTACGAGCAGTACTTC
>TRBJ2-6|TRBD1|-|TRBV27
CASGDPDRAGANVLTF
TGTGCCAGCGGGGACCCAGACAGGGCTGGGGCCAACGTCCTGACTTTC
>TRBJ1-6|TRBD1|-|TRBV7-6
CASSPGTGRKTYNSPLHF
TGTGCCAGCAGCCCGGGGACAGGGCGGAAAACTTATAATTCACCCCTCCACTTT
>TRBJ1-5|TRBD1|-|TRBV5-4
CASSLGGQGRVNQPQHF
TGTGCCAGCAGCTTGGGGGGACAGGGAAGAGTCAATCAGCCCCAGCATTTT
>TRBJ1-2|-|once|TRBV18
CASSPGREGGYTF
TGTGCCAGCTCACCAGGCAGGGAAGGTGGCTACACCTTC
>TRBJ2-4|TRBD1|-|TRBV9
CASSVGVRGPGNIQYF
TGTGCCAGCAGCGTAGGGGTCAGGGGGCCTGGAAACATTCAGTACTTC
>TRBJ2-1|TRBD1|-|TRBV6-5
CASSQPGGGKQFF
TGTGCCAGCAGTCAACCAGGGGGCGGCAAGCAGTTCTTC
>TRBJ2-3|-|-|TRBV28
CATTDSSTDTQYF
TGTGCCACCACGGACAGTAGCACAGATACGCAGTATTTT
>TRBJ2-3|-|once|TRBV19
CASSIGGNADTQYF
TGTGCCAGTAGTATTGGGGGGAACGCAGATACGCAGTATTTT
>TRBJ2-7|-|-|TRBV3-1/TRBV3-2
CASSRLQGYEQYF
TGTGCCAGCAGCCGCCTTCAGGGGTACGAGCAGTACTTC
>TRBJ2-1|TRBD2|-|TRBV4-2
CASSARPGLAGLYNEQFF
TGTGCCAGCAGCGCACGTCCGGGACTAGCGGGGCTATACAATGAGCAGTTCTTC
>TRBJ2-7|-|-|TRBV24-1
CATRDDLSSYEQYF
TGTGCCACCAGGGATGACTTAAGCTCCTACGAGCAGTACTTC
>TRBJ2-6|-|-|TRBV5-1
CASSLARGSGANVLTF
TGCGCCAGCAGCTTGGCCAGGGGCTCTGGGGCCAACGTCCTGACTTTC
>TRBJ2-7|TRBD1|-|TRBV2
CASTFGTGGSYEQYF
TGTGCCAGCACTTTCGGGACAGGGGGCAGCTACGAGCAGTACTTC
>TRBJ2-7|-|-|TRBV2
CASSTRVYEQYF
TGTGCCAGCTCTACGCGAGTATACGAGCAGTACTTC
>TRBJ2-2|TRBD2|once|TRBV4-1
CASSHQGTSGTGELFF
TGCGCCAGCAGCCATCAGGGGACTAGCGGCACCGGGGAGCTGTTTTTT